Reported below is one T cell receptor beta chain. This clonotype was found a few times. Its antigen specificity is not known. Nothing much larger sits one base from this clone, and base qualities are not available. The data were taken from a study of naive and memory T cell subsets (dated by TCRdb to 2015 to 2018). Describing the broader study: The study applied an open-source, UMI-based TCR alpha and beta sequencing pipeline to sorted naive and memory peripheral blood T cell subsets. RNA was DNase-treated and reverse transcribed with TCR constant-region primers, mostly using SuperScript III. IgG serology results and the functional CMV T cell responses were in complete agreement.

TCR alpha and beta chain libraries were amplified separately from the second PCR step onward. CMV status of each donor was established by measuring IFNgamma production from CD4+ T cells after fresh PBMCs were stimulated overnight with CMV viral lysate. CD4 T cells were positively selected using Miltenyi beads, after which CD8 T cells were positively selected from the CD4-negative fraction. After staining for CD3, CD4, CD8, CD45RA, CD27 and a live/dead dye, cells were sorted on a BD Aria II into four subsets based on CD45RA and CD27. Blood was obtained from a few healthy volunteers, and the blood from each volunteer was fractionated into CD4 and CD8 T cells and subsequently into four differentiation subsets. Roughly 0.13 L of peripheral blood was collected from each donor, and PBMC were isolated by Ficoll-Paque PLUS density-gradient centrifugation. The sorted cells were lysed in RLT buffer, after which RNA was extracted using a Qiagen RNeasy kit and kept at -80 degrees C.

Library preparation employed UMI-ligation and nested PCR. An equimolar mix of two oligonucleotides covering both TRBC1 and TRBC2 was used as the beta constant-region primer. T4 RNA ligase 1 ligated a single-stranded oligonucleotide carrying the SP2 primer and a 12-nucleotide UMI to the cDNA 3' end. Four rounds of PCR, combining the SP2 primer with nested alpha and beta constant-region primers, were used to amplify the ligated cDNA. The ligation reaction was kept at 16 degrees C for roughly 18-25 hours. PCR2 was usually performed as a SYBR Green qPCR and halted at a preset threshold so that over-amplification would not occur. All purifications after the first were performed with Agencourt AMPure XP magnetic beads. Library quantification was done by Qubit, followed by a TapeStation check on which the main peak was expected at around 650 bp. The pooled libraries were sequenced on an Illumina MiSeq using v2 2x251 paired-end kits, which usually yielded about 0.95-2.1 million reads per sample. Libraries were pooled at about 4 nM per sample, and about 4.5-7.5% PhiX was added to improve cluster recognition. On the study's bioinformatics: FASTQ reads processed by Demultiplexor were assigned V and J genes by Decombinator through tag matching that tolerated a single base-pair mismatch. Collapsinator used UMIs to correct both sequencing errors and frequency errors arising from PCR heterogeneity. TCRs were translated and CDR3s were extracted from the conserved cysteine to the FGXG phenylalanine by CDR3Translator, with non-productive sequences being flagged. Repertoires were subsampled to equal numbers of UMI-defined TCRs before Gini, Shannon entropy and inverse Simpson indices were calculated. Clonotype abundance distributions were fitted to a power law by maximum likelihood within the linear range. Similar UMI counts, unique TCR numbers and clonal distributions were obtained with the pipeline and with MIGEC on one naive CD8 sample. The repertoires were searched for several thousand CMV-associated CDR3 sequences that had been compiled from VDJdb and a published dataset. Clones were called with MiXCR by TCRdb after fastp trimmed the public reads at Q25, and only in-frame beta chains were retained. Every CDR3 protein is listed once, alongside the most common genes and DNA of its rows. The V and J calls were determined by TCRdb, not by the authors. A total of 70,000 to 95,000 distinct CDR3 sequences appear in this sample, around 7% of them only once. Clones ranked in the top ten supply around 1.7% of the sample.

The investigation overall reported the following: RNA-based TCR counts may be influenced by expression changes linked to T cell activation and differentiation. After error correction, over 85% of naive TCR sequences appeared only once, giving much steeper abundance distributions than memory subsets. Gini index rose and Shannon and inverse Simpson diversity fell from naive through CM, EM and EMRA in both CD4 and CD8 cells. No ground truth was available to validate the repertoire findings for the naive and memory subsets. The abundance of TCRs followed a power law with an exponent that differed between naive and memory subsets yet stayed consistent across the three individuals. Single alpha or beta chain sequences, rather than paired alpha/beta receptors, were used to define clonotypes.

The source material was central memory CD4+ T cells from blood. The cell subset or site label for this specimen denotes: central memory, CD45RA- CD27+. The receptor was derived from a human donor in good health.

CDR3 protein: CASSRGAGETQYF. The DNA sequence is given as TGTGCCAGTAGTAGGGGGGCCGGAGAGACCCAGTACTTC. The chain is encoded by TRBV19 joined to TRBJ2-5; the D gene is perhaps TRBD1 or TRBD2, as each covers 6 bases. Based on the germline V gene (reference sequence), the CDR1 and CDR2 sequences are LNHDA and SQIVND. The trim is 4 bases for V and 4 bases for J, with a gap of 10 bases between the germline ends. Taken from cysteine to phenylalanine, the CDR3 has 13 residues. The read is trimmed to its CDR3 DNA, 39 bases read in frame from base 1.